This TCR beta chain was recovered during a study of OX40 agonist ivuxolimab in advanced cancers. In the study overall: Ivuxolimab was a fully human IgG2 agonistic monoclonal antibody targeting the costimulatory receptor OX40 (CD134). Prior anti-PD-1, anti-PD-L1 or anti-CTLA-4 therapy was permitted, and approximately 39% of dose-escalation patients had received checkpoint inhibitors. The paper covers the monotherapy dose-escalation part of the phase I ivuxolimab trial, which included N = 52 patients. Intravenous ivuxolimab was administered to patients every 2 weeks at six dose levels: 0.01, 0.1, 0.3, 1.5, 3 and 10 mg/kg. A male proportion of around 81% and a mean age of approximately 58 years, ranging from roughly 23 to 79, were recorded for the dose-escalation cohort. The purpose of peripheral TCRbeta sequencing was to test whether ivuxolimab changed TCR sequence diversity and led to clonal T-cell expansion. Partial responses were achieved by three dose-escalation patients, of whom one had hepatocellular carcinoma and two had cutaneous melanoma. Of the approximately 53 patients in dose escalation, 19 had hepatocellular carcinoma, some 15 had melanoma, 9 had renal cell carcinoma and 9 had head and neck cancer. The research as a whole found: Low levels of normalized T-cell clonal expansion were also seen in some nonresponding patients. After ivuxolimab, more expanded clones were found on average in CD8+ T cells than in CD4+ T cells. The antigen specificity of the clonally expanded peripheral T cells was not determined. Clonal expansion of both CD4+ and CD8+ blood T cells was observed from baseline to week 6 at doses 0.1 to 3.0 mg/kg. In the 0.1-3.0 mg/kg groups, partial responders had among the lowest normalized peripheral clonal expansion, particularly in CD8+ T cells.

Genomic DNA was extracted from sorted cells for sequencing of the TCRbeta CDR3 region. The immunoSEQ Assay was used to sequence the TCRbeta CDR3 regions. What TCRdb holds here is the immuneACCESS table cut down to in-frame rearrangements. Part of the clones is not present; checked against another copy, under half of the missing clones reflect an unresolved V gene, and the others are unexplained. The sample profile shows about 130,000 clones; just under 95% of them were found once. The ten largest clones add up to under 0.95% of the sample. The trial excluded patients who had a history of autoimmune disease or were on systemic immunosuppression. Peripheral blood for TCR sequencing was collected from all dose cohorts at baseline, on cycle 4 day 1, and on cycle 7 day 1. Samples were obtained from an open-label, multicenter, first-in-human phase I dose-escalation trial of ivuxolimab. The trial enrolled adults with locally advanced or metastatic head and neck squamous cell, hepatocellular, melanoma or renal cell carcinoma. Before TCR sequencing, CD4+ and CD8+ T cells were separately sorted from peripheral blood.

Sequences LNHDA (CDR1) and SQIVND (CDR2) are obtained from the germline V gene (reference sequence). The V and J ends are trimmed by 5 bases and 1 base, leaving 8 bases between them. The CDR3 spans 13 residues, from the cysteine through the phenylalanine. Only the CDR3 DNA stays, 39 bases, in frame from base 1. As concerns this clone: Its antigen is unknown. Base-call qualities are not available, and no considerably larger clone is one nucleotide away.

The sequence came from an adult with an advanced solid tumor such as melanoma, head and neck, liver or kidney cancer. The V and J segments used are TRBV19 and TRBJ1-1, with the identity of the D gene unclear. Sample: CD4+ or CD8+ T cells sorted from blood, taken in a trial of the OX40 agonist ivuxolimab. The CDR3 is CASSVRWNTEAFF. The DNA sequence is as follows: TGTGCCAGTAGTGTTCGGTGGAACACTGAAGCTTTCTTT.